The clone carrying this T cell receptor (beta chain) was observed at least ten times. What it binds is unknown. These data are taken from a study of post-analysis software for immune sequencing data. About the study: Relapsing-remitting, secondary progressive and progressive-relapsing forms of multiple sclerosis all featured among disease courses. Study-level findings and limits: Samples from one preparation batch, clustered by F measure, grouped strongly together. Multiple sclerosis patients showed significantly lower normalized Chao1 diversity than controls did. Compared with controls, patients had more of five TRBV segments, including TRBV5-6, TRBV5-1 and TRBV20-1.

Tagging with unique molecular identifiers was a feature of the TCR beta cDNA libraries. Yield was roughly 0.5 million cDNA molecules from 1 to 10 million T cells. TCRdb reprocessed the PCR reads with MiXCR, giving one entry per CDR3 protein. The data hold some 260,000 distinct CDR3 sequences, with roughly a third observed a single time. Germline loops: CDR1 SGHDT, CDR2 YYEEEE. After removal of 1 base from V and 0 bases from J, the junction contained 4 bases not matched to a gene. The CDR3 spans 16 residues. Sample: blood. The chain carries TRBV5-6 and TRBJ2-7, with 10 nucleotides matching TRBD2. This clonotype was obtained from a girl between 10 and 17 years old with multiple sclerosis. The CDR3 nucleotides read TGTGCCAGCAGCTTGAGGGCTAGCGGGAGCTCCTACGAGCAGTACTTC. As protein: CASSLRASGSSYEQYF.